Presented here are 15 T cell receptor beta chains from one specimen sequenced in a study of T cell responses to AZD1222 COVID-19 vaccine. This table comes from immunoSEQ multiplex PCR, and its TCRdb copy is limited to in-frame clones, with some not included. This table holds about 100,000 clones, about 90% found once. This specimen was peripheral blood, taken on day 0 of AZD1222 vaccination. Receptors originate from an adult in good health.

This sequence joins TRBV12-3 or TRBV12-4 and TRBJ2-7; 8 bases are shared with TRBD2. V dropped 6 bases and J dropped 6; count of bases not matched to a gene: 7. This CDR3 has 13 amino acids. The DNA for the CDR3 is TGTGCCAGCAGGGACCCCGGGAGGGGCGAGCAGTACTTC. Its protein product is CASRDPGRGEQYF.

This sequence joins TRBV6-5 and TRBJ1-1; 7 nucleotides match TRBD1. Germline V gives CDR1 MNHEY, CDR2 SVGAGI. With 6 bases clipped from V and 7 bases from J, the junction kept 5 bases outside the gene matches. The CDR3 totals 12 residues. CDR3 protein: CASRNWDSEAFF. CDR3 sequence (DNA): TGTGCCAGCAGAAATTGGGACAGTGAAGCTTTCTTT.

This chain connects TRBV6-5 to TRBJ1-3; tentative D call: TRBD1 (5 bases). Germline CDR1 reads MNHEY; CDR2 reads SVGAGI. This CDR3 contains 15 residues. V lost 4 bases and J lost 8, with 18 bases in between. The CDR3: CASSSGFGVGDTIYF. CDR3 coding DNA: TGTGCCAGCAGTTCTGGTTTTGGTGTGGGGGACACCATATATTTT.

J is TRBJ1-2 and V is TRBV14; tentative D call: TRBD1 (5 bases). This CDR3 has 15 residues. Germline lookup yields CDR1 SGHDN and CDR2 FVKESK. V shed 4 bases and J shed 4 bases, with 16 bases lying between them. The CDR3 DNA sequence: TGTGCCAGCAGCCGTGGGGACCCCCGCTCCTATGGCTACACCTTC. It is translated as CASSRGDPRSYGYTF.

The chain has TRBV29-1 and TRBJ2-7; D is unclear. Germline CDR1 SQVTM, CDR2 ANQGSEA. The CDR3 has 11 amino acids. V was shortened by 4 bases and J by 5 bases, with 9 bases between the two germline ends. CDR3 sequence: CSVAVGNEQYF. The CDR3 DNA follows: TGCAGCGTTGCGGTGGGGAACGAGCAGTACTTC.

There are a few counts of this clone. The V and J genes are TRBV11-3 and TRBJ2-1, with unresolved D. The V and J ends lost 4 bases and 9 bases respectively, with 16 bases between them. The germline V gene has CDR1 SGHNT and CDR2 YENEEA. There are 14 residues in the CDR3. CDR3 sequence (DNA): TGTGCCAGCAGCTCGCGCGGACGACGCACTGAGCAGTTCTTC. This codes for CASSSRGRRTEQFF. Complete variable domain (other parts from reference TRBV11-3 and TRBJ2-1): EAGVVQSPRYKIIEKKQPVAFWCNPISGHNTLYWYLQNLGQGPELLIRYENEEAVDDSQLPKDRFSAERLKGVDSTLKIQPAELGDSAVYLCASSSRGRRTEQFFGPGTRLTVL.

The chain employs TRBV6-6 and TRBJ1-1; no clear D. The CDR3 is 15 residues long. V was shortened by 0 bases and J by 1 base, with 9 bases between the two germline ends. Looked up from germline, CDR1 is MNHNY and CDR2 is SVGAGI (reference sequence). DNA of the CDR3: TGTGCCAGCAGTTACTCCGCTACTGGGAACACTGAAGCTTTCTTT. Its translation is CASSYSATGNTEAFF.

The V call is TRBV27, the J call TRBJ2-7; 10 bases are shared with TRBD2. The CDR3 has 15 amino acids. With V trimmed by 3 bases and J by 3 bases, 5 bases remained unmatched. CDR1 is MNHEY and CDR2 is SMNVEV in the germline V gene (reference sequence). This chain's CDR3 is CASSFSGRKNYEQYF. The DNA for the CDR3 is TGTGCCAGCAGTTTTAGCGGGAGGAAGAACTACGAGCAGTACTTC.

The chain carries TRBV7-9 and TRBJ2-1, with TRBD2 matching 10 bases. This CDR3 has 16 amino acids. Germline assignment: CDR1 SEHNR and CDR2 FQNEAQ (reference sequence). J gave up 1 base and V 5 bases, and 5 bases lay outside the gene matches. CDR3 in amino acids: CASSQVAGGSYNEQFF. CDR3 DNA sequence: TGTGCCAGCAGCCAAGTAGCGGGAGGATCCTACAATGAGCAGTTCTTC.

CDR3 DNA: TGTGCCAGCAGTTTATTGGGAGAACCATACGAGCAGTACTTC. Its translation: CASSLLGEPYEQYF. V and J are TRBV28 and TRBJ2-7; TRBD2 might be the D (5 bases). Germline assignment: CDR1 MDHEN and CDR2 SYDVKM. This CDR3 spans 14 amino acids. V shed 1 base and J shed 4 bases, with 11 bases lying between them.

The V call is TRBV19, the J call TRBJ1-5; 7 nucleotides align to TRBD1. The germline V gene encodes CDR1 LNHDA and CDR2 SQIVND (reference sequence). The CDR3 length is 20 residues. Trimming cost V 0 bases and J 2 bases; bases outside gene matches: 16. CDR3: CASSIDGRSAGGWRNQPQHF. In DNA, the CDR3 is TGTGCCAGTAGTATAGATGGCAGGTCGGCAGGGGGTTGGCGCAATCAGCCCCAGCATTTT.

The genes are TRBV5-1 and TRBJ1-1; 7 bases fit TRBD1. CDR1 is SGHRS, CDR2 YFSETQ, per germline. The length of the CDR3 is 14 residues. The J segment lost 6 bases and the V segment lost 0 bases, leaving 5 bases of the junction unmatched. The CDR3 DNA reads TGCGCCAGCAGCTTGGGACAGGGTTCCTCTGAAGCTTTCTTT. Translation: CASSLGQGSSEAFF.

The chain is built from TRBV15 and TRBJ2-7, with TRBD1 identical over 8 bases. This CDR3 has 17 amino acids. Germline loops: CDR1 LNHNV, CDR2 YYDKDF (reference sequence). Trimming removed 4 bases from V and 2 bases from J; junction bases left unmatched: 13. The CDR3: CATSKNARGLSPYEQYF. The CDR3 DNA is TGTGCCACCAGCAAGAATGCCAGGGGGCTCTCTCCCTACGAGCAGTACTTC.

This chain uses TRBV6-5 with TRBJ2-5, with D hard to call. Trimming pared 0 bases from V and 1 base from J, leaving 6 bases between. Per the germline V gene, CDR1 is MNHEY and CDR2 is SVGAGI. This CDR3 region has 14 residues. CDR3 nucleotide sequence: TGTGCCAGCAGTTACTCGTACGTCCAAGAGACCCAGTACTTC. This encodes CASSYSYVQETQYF.

This clone was recorded once. The rearrangement joins TRBV7-9 to TRBJ1-2, with TRBD1 matching 10 bases. J lost 5 bases, V lost 5 bases, and 14 bases had no gene match. The CDR3 consists of 17 residues. The germline gives CDR1 SEHNR, CDR2 FQNEAQ (reference sequence). CDR3: CASSTNPPGQGSYGYTF. The CDR3 DNA sequence: TGTGCCAGCAGCACCAATCCCCCGGGACAGGGGTCGTATGGCTACACCTTC. Based on the CDR3 plus reference TRBV7-9 and TRBJ1-2, the full variable domain is DTGVSQNPRHKITKRGQNVTFRCDPISEHNRLYWYRQTLGQGPEFLTYFQNEAQLEKSRLLSDRFSAERPKGSFSTLEIQRTEQGDSAMYLCASSTNPPGQGSYGYTFGSGTRLTVV.